The sample holds many counts of the clone carrying this TCR beta chain. Recruits, aged roughly 18 to 89 years, lived in approximately 26 US areas. The V gene's germline CDR1 is LGHDT and CDR2 YNNKEL (reference sequence). The CDR3 covers 20 residues. With 0 bases removed from V and 2 bases from J, the gap between germline ends came to 25 bases. These data belong to a study of blood T cell repertoires in COVID-19. Only in-frame clones appear in the TCRdb table, and some are missing; sequencing was by immunoSEQ multiplex PCR. This sample yields under 350,000 clones, of which around 90% are seen a single time; 2.6% belongs to the top ten.

The chain joins TRBV3-1 (or the pseudogene TRBV3-2) to TRBJ1-1; TRBD1 might be the D (6 bases). The sequenced sample was PBMCs or T cells enriched from blood (not recorded which). This TCR came from a man in his fifties or sixties who had recovered from COVID-19. The CDR3 region is CASSQDFWQGPNRDNTEAFF. CDR3 DNA sequence: TGTGCCAGCAGCCAAGATTTTTGGCAGGGGCCTAACAGGGACAACACTGAAGCTTTCTTT.